This TCR beta chain is from a study of molecular identifiers for immune sequencing clone quantification. This clonotype was seen at least ten times. The antigen is undetermined. Study-level points and caveats: Researchers reportedly could pick up spiked Jurkat TCR RNA from one cell mixed into some 1 million naive cells. In cases of identical TCR molecules sharing a barcode, highly expanded clone sizes could be underestimated.

Unmatched junction bases numbered 5, after V lost 5 bases and J lost 0 bases. This CDR3 region has 16 residues. Germline CDR1 reads SEHNR; CDR2 reads FQNEAQ (reference sequence). The CD8+CD4-CCR7+CD45RA+ phenotype defined the sorted naive CD8 T cells. The bulk TCR libraries were made with methods described before and with listed TCR primers. MiXCR, applied by TCRdb to the PCR reads, yields one record per CDR3 protein. Of over 60,000 distinct CDR3 sequences in the sample, under 20% were seen once. The TCR was taken from a human donor in good health. Some libraries in this study had Jurkat cell RNA spiked in. This chain connects TRBV7-9 to TRBJ2-3; 10 bases match TRBD1. The sequencing input was naive CD8+ T cells from blood, with Jurkat cell RNA spiked in. Specified subset: FACS-sorted CD8+CD4-CCR7+CD45RA+ naive T cells. This chain's CDR3 is CASSPRQGASTDTQYF. The CDR3 nucleotides are TGTGCCAGCAGCCCCCGACAGGGGGCTAGCACAGATACGCAGTATTTT.